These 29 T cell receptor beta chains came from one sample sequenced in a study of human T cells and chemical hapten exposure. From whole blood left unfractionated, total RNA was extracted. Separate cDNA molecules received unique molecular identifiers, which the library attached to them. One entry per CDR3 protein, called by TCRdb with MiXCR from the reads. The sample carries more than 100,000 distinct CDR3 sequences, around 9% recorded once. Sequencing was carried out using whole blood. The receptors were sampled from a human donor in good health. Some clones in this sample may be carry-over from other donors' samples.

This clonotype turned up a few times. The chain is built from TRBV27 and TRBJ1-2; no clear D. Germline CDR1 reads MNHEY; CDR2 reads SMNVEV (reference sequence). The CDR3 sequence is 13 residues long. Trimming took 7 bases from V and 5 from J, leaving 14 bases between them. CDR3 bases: TGTGCCAGCATGTTCGCCGGAGGTTATGGCTACACCTTC. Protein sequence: CASMFAGGYGYTF.

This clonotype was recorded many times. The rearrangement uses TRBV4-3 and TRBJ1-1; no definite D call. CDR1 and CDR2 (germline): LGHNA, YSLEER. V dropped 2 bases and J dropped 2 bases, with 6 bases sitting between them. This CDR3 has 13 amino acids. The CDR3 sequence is CASSQLQNTEAFF. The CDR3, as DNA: TGCGCCAGCAGCCAACTTCAAAACACTGAAGCTTTCTTT.

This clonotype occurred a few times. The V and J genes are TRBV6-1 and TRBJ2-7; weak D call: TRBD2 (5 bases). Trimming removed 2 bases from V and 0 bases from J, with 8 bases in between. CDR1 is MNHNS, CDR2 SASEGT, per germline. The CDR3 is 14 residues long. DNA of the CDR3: TGTGCCAGCAGTGAACGTGGGAGCTCCTACGAGCAGTACTTC. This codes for CASSERGSSYEQYF.

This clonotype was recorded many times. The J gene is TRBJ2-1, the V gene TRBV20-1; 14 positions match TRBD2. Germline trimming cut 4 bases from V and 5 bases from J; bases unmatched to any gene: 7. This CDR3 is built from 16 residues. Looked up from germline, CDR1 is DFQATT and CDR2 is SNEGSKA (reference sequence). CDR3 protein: CSATGTSGGANNEQFF. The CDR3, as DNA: TGCAGTGCTACTGGGACTAGCGGGGGAGCAAACAATGAGCAGTTCTTC.

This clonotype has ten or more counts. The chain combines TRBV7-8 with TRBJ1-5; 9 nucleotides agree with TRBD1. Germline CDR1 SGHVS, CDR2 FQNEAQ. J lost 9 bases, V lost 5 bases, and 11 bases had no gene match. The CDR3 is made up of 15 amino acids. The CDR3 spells CASSIGQGLEGPQHF. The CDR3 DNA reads TGTGCCAGCAGCATTGGACAGGGGCTAGAGGGGCCCCAGCATTTT.

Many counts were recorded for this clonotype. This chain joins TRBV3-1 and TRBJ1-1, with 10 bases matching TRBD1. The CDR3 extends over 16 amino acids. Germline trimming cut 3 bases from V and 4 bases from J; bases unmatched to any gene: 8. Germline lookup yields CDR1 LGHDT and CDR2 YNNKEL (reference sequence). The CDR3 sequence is CASSQWTGGGGTEAFF. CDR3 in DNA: TGTGCCAGCAGCCAGTGGACAGGGGGAGGGGGCACTGAAGCTTTCTTT.

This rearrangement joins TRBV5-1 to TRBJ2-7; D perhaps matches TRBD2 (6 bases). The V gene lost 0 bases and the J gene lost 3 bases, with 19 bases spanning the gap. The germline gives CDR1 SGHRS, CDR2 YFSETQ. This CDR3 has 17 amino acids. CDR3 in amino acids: CASSLGRGALGHYEQYF. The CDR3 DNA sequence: TGCGCCAGCAGCTTGGGTCGCGGGGCCCTTGGTCACTACGAGCAGTACTTC.

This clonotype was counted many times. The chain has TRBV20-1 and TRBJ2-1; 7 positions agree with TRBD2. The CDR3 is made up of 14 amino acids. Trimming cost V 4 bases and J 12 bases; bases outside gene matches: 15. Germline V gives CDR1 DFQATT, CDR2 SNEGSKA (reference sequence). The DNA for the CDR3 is TGCAGTGCTACCCTCTCCGGCGGGAGTTCTGGGCAGTTCTTC. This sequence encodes CSATLSGGSSGQFF.

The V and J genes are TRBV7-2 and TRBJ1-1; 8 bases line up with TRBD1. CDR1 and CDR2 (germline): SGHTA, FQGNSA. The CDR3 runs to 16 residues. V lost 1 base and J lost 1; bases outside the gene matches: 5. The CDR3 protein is CASSLVAGQGNTEAFF. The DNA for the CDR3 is TGTGCCAGCAGCTTAGTAGCCGGACAGGGGAACACTGAAGCTTTCTTT.

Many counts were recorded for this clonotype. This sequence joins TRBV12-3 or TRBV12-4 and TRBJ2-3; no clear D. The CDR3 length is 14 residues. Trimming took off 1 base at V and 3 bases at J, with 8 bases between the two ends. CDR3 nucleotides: TGTGCCAGCAGTTTAGACGAACCAACAGATACGCAGTATTTT. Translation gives CASSLDEPTDTQYF.

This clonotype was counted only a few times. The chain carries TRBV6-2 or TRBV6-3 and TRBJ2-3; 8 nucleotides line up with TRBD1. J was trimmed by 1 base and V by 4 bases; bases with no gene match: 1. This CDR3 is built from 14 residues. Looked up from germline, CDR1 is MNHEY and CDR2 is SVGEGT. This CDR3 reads CASSSDRGTDTQYF. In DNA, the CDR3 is TGTGCCAGCAGTTCGGACAGGGGCACAGATACGCAGTATTTT.

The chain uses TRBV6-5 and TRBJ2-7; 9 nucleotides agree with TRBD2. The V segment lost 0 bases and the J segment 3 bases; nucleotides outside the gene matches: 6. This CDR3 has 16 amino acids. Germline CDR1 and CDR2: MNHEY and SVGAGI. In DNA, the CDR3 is TGTGCCAGCAGTTACTCCCGGCTAGCGGGGCGCTACGAGCAGTACTTC. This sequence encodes CASSYSRLAGRYEQYF.

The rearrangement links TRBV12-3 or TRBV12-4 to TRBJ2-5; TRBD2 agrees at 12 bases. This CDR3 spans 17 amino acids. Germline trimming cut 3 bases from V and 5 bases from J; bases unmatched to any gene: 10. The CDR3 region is CASSLGLAGGEGETQYF. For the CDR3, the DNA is TGTGCCAGCAGTTTGGGTCTAGCGGGAGGGGAAGGCGAGACCCAGTACTTC.

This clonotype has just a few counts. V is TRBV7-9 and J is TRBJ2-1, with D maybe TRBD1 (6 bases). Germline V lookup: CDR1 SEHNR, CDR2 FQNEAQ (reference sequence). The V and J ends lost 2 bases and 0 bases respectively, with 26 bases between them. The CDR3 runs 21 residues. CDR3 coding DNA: TGTGCCAGCAGCTTATTCCTGCGGAGAGAGGGGGTTCGGGGCTCCTACAATGAGCAGTTCTTC. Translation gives CASSLFLRREGVRGSYNEQFF.

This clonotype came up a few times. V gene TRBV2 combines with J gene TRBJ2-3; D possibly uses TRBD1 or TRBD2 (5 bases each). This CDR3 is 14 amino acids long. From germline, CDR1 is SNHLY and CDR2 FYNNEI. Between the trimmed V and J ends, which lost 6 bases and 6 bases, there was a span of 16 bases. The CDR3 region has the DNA TGTGCCAGCAGCACCGGGACCACCTACGATACGCAGTATTTT. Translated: CASSTGTTYDTQYF.

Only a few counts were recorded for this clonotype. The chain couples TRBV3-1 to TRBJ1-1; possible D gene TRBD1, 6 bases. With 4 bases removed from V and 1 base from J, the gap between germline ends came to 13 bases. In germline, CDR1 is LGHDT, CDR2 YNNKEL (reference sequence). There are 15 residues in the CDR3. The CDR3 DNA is TGTGCCAGCAGCCGAGGACAGTCTCAGAACACTGAAGCTTTCTTT. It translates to CASSRGQSQNTEAFF.

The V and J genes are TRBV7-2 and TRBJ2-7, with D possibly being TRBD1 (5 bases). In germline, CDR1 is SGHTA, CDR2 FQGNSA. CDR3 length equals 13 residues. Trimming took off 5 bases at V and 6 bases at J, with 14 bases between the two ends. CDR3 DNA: TGTGCCAGCAGCCAAGACAGTAGACTCGAGCAGTACTTC. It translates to CASSQDSRLEQYF.

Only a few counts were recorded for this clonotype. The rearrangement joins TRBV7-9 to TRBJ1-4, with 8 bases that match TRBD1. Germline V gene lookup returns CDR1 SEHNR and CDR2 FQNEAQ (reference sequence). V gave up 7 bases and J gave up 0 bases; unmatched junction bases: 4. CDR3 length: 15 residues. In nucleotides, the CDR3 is TGTGCCAGCAAGACAGGGGAAACAACTAATGAAAAACTGTTTTTT. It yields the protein CASKTGETTNEKLFF.

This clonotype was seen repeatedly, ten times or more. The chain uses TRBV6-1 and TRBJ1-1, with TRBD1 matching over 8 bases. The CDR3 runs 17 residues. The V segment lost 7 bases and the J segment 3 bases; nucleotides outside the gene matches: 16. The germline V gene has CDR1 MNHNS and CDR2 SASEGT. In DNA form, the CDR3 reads TGTGCCAGCACTCCCCCCAGGACAGGGTATGCGGACACTGAAGCTTTCTTT. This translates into CASTPPRTGYADTEAFF.

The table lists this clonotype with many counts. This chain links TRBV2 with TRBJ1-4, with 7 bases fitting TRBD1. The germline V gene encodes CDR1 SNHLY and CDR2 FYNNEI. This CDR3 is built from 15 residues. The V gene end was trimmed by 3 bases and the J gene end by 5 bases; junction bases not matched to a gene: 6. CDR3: CASSESGGRNEKLFF. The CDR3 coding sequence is TGTGCCAGCAGTGAGTCAGGGGGGAGGAATGAAAAACTGTTTTTT.

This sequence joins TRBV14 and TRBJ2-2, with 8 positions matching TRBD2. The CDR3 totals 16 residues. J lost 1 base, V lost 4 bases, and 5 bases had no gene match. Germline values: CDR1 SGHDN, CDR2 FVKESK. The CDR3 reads CASSRTSGLNTGELFF. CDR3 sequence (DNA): TGTGCCAGCAGCCGAACTAGCGGACTGAACACCGGGGAGCTGTTTTTT.

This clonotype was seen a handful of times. The CDR3 DNA is TGTGCCAGCAGTGTTAGGGCTTCCACAGATACGCAGTATTTT. Translation: CASSVRASTDTQYF. The chain has TRBV25-1 and TRBJ2-3; no reliable D call. This CDR3 has 14 amino acids. With 4 bases removed from V and 2 bases from J, the gap between germline ends came to 10 bases. Germline V gives CDR1 MGHDK, CDR2 SYGVNS.

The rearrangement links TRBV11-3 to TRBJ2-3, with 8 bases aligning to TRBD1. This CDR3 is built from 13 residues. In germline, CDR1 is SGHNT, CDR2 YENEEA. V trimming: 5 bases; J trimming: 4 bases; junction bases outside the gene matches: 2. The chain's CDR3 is CASSGQGADTQYF. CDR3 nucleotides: TGTGCCAGCAGCGGACAGGGAGCAGATACGCAGTATTTT.

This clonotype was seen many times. This CDR3 reads CASSLDPDMNTEAFF. The CDR3 DNA follows: TGTGCCAGCAGCTTAGACCCAGACATGAACACTGAAGCTTTCTTT. The rearrangement links TRBV11-2 to TRBJ1-1; no clear D gene. This CDR3 region has 15 residues. Trimming removed 0 bases at V and 0 bases at J, with 8 bases between. Germline V lookup: CDR1 SGHAT, CDR2 FQNNGV.

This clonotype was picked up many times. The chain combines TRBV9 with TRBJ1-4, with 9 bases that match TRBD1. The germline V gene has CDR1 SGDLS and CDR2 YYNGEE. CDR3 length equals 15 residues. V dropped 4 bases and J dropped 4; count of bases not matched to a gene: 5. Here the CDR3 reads CASSKPGQGNEKLFF. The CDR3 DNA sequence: TGTGCCAGCAGCAAACCGGGACAGGGTAATGAAAAACTGTTTTTT.

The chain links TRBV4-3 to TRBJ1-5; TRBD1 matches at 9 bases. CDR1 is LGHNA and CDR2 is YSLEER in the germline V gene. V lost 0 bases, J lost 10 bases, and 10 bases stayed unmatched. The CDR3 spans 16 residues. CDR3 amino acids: CASSQDYRTGDYPQHF. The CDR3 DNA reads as TGCGCCAGCAGCCAAGATTATCGGACAGGGGATTACCCCCAGCATTTT.

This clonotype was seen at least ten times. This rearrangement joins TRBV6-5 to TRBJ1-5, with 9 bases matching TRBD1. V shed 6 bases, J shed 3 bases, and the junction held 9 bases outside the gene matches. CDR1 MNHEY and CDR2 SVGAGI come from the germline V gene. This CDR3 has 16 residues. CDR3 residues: CASRQRQGVINQPQHF. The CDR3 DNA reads TGTGCCAGCAGACAAAGACAGGGGGTAATCAATCAGCCCCAGCATTTT.

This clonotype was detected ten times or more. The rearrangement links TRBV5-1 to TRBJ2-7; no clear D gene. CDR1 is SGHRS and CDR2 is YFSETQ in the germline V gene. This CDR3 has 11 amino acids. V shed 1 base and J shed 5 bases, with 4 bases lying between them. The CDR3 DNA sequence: TGCGCCAGCAGCTTGAAGAACGAGCAGTACTTC. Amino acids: CASSLKNEQYF. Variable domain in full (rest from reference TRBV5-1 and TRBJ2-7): KAGVTQTPRYLIKTRGQQVTLSCSPISGHRSVSWYQQTPGQGLQFLFEYFSETQRNKGNFPGRFSGRQFSNSRSEMNVSTLELGDSALYLCASSLKNEQYFGPGTRLTVT.

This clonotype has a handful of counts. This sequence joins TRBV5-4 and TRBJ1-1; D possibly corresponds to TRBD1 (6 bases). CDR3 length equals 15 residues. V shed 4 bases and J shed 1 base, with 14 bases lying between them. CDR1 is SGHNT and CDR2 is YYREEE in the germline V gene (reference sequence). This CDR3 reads CASSQGWGANTEAFF. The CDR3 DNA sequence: TGTGCCAGCAGCCAAGGGTGGGGGGCGAACACTGAAGCTTTCTTT. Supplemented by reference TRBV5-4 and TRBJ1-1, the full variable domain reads ETGVTQSPTHLIKTRGQQVTLRCSSQSGHNTVSWYQQALGQGPQFIFQYYREEENGRGNFPPRFSGLQFPNYSSELNVNALELDDSALYLCASSQGWGANTEAFFGQGTRLTVV.